This paragraph reports one T cell receptor beta chain. This CDR3 has 15 amino acids. Unmatched junction bases numbered 5, after V lost 1 base and J lost 4 bases. Germline lookup yields CDR1 SGHTA and CDR2 FQGTGA. The data stem from a study of blood T cell repertoires in COVID-19. Study context: Samples of COVID-19 (acute and convalescent) were obtained from the United States, Italy and Spain. The cDNA or gDNA used as material had been derived from T cells, B-cell-depleted T cells, or PBMCs.

Per the authors' pipeline: Estimation of nucleated cell counts relied on the amplification of reference gene primers. The method was immunoSEQ multiplex PCR; TCRdb's version includes in-frame clones alone and lacks a portion of them. Clone size and the V and J calls come from that table; the DNA yielded D and trimming. The sample has 80,000 or so clones, roughly 89% seen once. This clonotype originated in a man aged 45-65 years with acute or convalescent COVID-19. Sequences were obtained from peripheral blood. The rearrangement uses TRBV7-3 and TRBJ2-3; the match to TRBD2 covers 7 bases. The CDR3, as DNA: TGTGCCAGCAGCTTAAAGGCGGGAGATGCAGATACGCAGTATTTT. This codes for CASSLKAGDADTQYF.